The entry below describes one TCR beta chain. This CDR3 comprises 14 residues. Germline CDR1 reads SGHDN; CDR2 reads FVKESK. J lost 4 bases, V lost 2 bases, and 4 bases had no gene match. TCRdb's copy holds only in-frame clones and misses some; the assay was immunoSEQ multiplex PCR. Found here are 60,000 to 85,000 clones, roughly 92% of them singletons; the top ten hold over 3.5%. The sample comes from a study of T cell changes during pregnancy in multiple sclerosis. The clonotype comes from a female donor in good health, enrolled as a control in a pregnancy study. The sequencing used peripheral blood, collected after pregnancy. This chain links TRBV14 with TRBJ2-7, with 8 bases that match TRBD1. CDR3 amino acids: CASSQLDRVYEQYF. CDR3 nucleotides: TGTGCCAGCAGCCAACTGGACAGGGTTTACGAGCAGTACTTC.